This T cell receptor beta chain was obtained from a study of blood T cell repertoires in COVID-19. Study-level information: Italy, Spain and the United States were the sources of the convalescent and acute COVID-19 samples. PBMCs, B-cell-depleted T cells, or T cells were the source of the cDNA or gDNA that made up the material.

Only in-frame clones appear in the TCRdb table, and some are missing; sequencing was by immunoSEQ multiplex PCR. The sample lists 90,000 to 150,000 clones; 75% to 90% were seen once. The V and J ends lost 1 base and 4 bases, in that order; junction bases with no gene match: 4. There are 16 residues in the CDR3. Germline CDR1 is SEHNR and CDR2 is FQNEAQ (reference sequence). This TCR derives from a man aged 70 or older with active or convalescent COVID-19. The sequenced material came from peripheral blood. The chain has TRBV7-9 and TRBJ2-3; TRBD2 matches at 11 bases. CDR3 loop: CASSLGGLAASDTQYF. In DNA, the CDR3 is TGTGCCAGCAGCTTAGGGGGACTAGCGGCTTCAGATACGCAGTATTTT.